This T cell receptor beta chain was sequenced for a study of blood T cell repertoires in COVID-19. Trimming left V 6 bases short and J 4 bases short, with 11 bases between. The germline V gene encodes CDR1 LNHDA and CDR2 SQIVND (reference sequence). The CDR3 contains 13 residues. Profiling relied on immunoSEQ multiplex PCR, and the TCRdb table lists in-frame clones only, not all of them. The table lists fewer than 350,000 clones, around 85% of them singletons. The V and J genes are TRBV19 and TRBJ2-3, with D hard to call. This receptor was identified in a woman between 45 and 65 years old with active or convalescent COVID-19. The sample consisted of peripheral blood. The CDR3 sequence is CASRKRLSDTQYF. The CDR3 coding sequence is TGTGCCAGTAGGAAAAGACTTTCAGATACGCAGTATTTT.